One sample yielded the 21 T cell receptor beta chains listed below, sequenced in a study of CD8 T cells in cerebrospinal fluid in Alzheimer's disease (dated by TCRdb to about 2020). To prepare the library, 10x single-cell sequencing was applied. The data were produced on a NextSeq 550. TCRdb reprocessed the raw reads; every CDR3 protein sequence is a single record, and DNA is not supplied. The table for this sample shows under 1,500 distinct CDR3 sequences. In total, the top ten clones hold roughly a tenth of the sample. Sample: cerebrospinal fluid. Source of these receptors: a human donor with mild cognitive impairment.

This clonotype ranks as large (0.1 to 1%) in terms of frequency. The gene calls are TRBV5-1 and TRBJ2-1; with no DNA, the TCRdb D assignment of TRBD1 cannot be verified. The germline V gene has CDR1 SGHRS and CDR2 YFSETQ. The CDR3 spans 13 residues. Here the CDR3 reads CASSFGGTDEQFF.

In terms of frequency, this clonotype is large. The J gene is TRBJ2-5, the V gene TRBV2. This CDR3 region has 13 residues. Germline loops: CDR1 SNHLY, CDR2 FYNNEI. CDR3 region: CASSEGSQETQYF.

This clonotype counts as large by frequency. This chain joins TRBV7-9 and TRBJ2-4. This CDR3 spans 12 amino acids. Per germline, CDR1 SEHNR and CDR2 FQNEAQ (reference sequence). This CDR3 is CASSLGRNIQYF.

In terms of frequency, this clonotype is medium-sized. The V gene is TRBV3-1, the J gene TRBJ2-3; TCRdb selects TRBD2, and the lack of DNA leaves this call unchecked. Germline assignment: CDR1 LGHDT and CDR2 YNNKEL (reference sequence). The length of the CDR3 is 17 residues. The CDR3 sequence is CASSQDLGTSSTDTQYF.

The gene calls are TRBV7-9 and TRBJ2-7. The CDR3 is 15 residues long. Germline values: CDR1 SEHNR, CDR2 FQNEAQ (reference sequence). CDR3 in amino acids: CASSLTTSGSYEQYF.

Here the CDR3 reads CASSQHGRSPPSSYNEQFF. The chain employs TRBV5-1 and TRBJ2-1; TCRdb returns TRBD2, unconfirmable since there is no DNA. Germline V CDR1 and CDR2: SGHRS, YFSETQ. The CDR3 extends over 19 amino acids.

Measured by frequency, this clonotype is medium-sized. The CDR3 spells CASIYYGTDTQYF. This chain links TRBV2 with TRBJ2-3. CDR1 and CDR2 (germline): SNHLY, FYNNEI. The CDR3 spans 13 residues.

Judged by frequency, this clonotype is medium-sized. The chain links TRBV6-6 to TRBJ2-2; TCRdb's assignment of TRBD1 cannot be checked, as there is no DNA. The CDR3 runs to 16 residues. Per the germline V gene, CDR1 is MNHNY and CDR2 is SVGAGI (reference sequence). The CDR3 protein is CASSSKGQGVGGELFF.

V is TRBV10-2 and J is TRBJ2-2. Germline V CDR1 and CDR2: WSHSY, SAAADI. The CDR3 length is 12 residues. The CDR3 protein is CASTDFTGELFF.

This clonotype is labeled medium-sized (0.01 to 0.1%) based on frequency. V gene TRBV2 combines with J gene TRBJ1-6. CDR3 length: 12 amino acids. The germline CDR1 and CDR2 sequences are SNHLY and FYNNEI. The CDR3: CASSEPGATLHF.

Measured by frequency, this clonotype is medium-sized (0.01 to 0.1%). The chain links TRBV5-1 to TRBJ2-3; the D call of TRBD2 rests on TCRdb alone, since no DNA is present to check it. The length of the CDR3 is 16 residues. The germline CDR1 and CDR2 sequences are SGHRS and YFSETQ. CDR3: CASSFTSGGATDTQYF.

This clonotype ranks as medium-sized in terms of frequency. The CDR3 reads CASSSLAYGGAMDYIQYF. V and J are TRBV27 and TRBJ2-4; TCRdb outputs TRBD1, but without DNA this stays unchecked. Germline assignment: CDR1 MNHEY and CDR2 SMNVEV (reference sequence). This CDR3 spans 18 amino acids.

This clonotype ranks as medium-sized in terms of frequency. This rearrangement joins TRBV9 to TRBJ2-1; the D call from TCRdb, TRBD2, cannot be confirmed without DNA. The germline CDR1 and CDR2 sequences are SGDLS and YYNGEE. The CDR3 runs 16 residues. CDR3: CASSAEAGGRVNEQFF.

This clonotype is identified as medium-sized (0.01 to 0.1%) from frequency. The genes are TRBV5-6 and TRBJ2-5; TCRdb indicates TRBD2, and absent DNA this call remains unverified. This CDR3 region has 15 residues. The V gene's germline CDR1 is SGHDT and CDR2 YYEEEE. CDR3 residues: CASSLRQGIQETQYF. The variable domain in full, with the rest retrieved from reference TRBV5-6 and TRBJ2-5, is DAGVTQSPTHLIKTRGQQVTLRCSPKSGHDTVSWYQQALGQGPQFIFQYYEEEERQRGNFPDRFSGHQFPNYSSELNVNALLLGDSALYLCASSLRQGIQETQYFGPGTRLLVL.

Judged by frequency, this clonotype is medium-sized. The chain joins TRBV20-1 to TRBJ1-2; TCRdb reports TRBD1, a call that lacks DNA to check it against. This CDR3 spans 12 amino acids. The germline gives CDR1 DFQATT, CDR2 SNEGSKA (reference sequence). The chain's CDR3 is CSAPLTTDGYTF.

Measured by frequency, this clonotype is medium-sized. The chain joins TRBV12-3 or TRBV12-4 to TRBJ2-1; TCRdb reports TRBD2, a call that lacks DNA to check it against. The CDR3 covers 14 residues. The CDR3 reads CASGRDSWGNEQFF.

Judged by frequency, this clonotype is medium-sized. This chain joins TRBV19 and TRBJ2-1; TCRdb's D call of TRBD2 is untestable without DNA. Germline values: CDR1 LNHDA, CDR2 SQIVND (reference sequence). The CDR3 loop spans 14 amino acids. CDR3 sequence: CASSIRGGGNEQFF.

This clonotype shows up as medium-sized (0.01 to 0.1%) by frequency. This rearrangement joins TRBV29-1 to TRBJ2-2; no DNA is available, so the TRBD2 call from TCRdb remains unchecked. Germline V gene lookup returns CDR1 SQVTM and CDR2 ANQGSEA. This CDR3 has 14 residues. The CDR3 region is CSVEMGSGGGELFF.

This clonotype counts as medium-sized by frequency. V usage is TRBV24-1 and J usage is TRBJ2-2; TCRdb calls TRBD1, which cannot be checked without DNA. The CDR3 is 15 amino acids. The germline CDR1 and CDR2 sequences are KGHDR and SFDVKD. CDR3 protein: CATSVPGGNTGELFF.

V is TRBV11-3 and J is TRBJ2-1. CDR3 size: 13 residues. CDR1 is SGHNT, CDR2 YENEEA, per germline. The CDR3 loop is CASSVADYNEQFF.

Measured by frequency, this clonotype is medium-sized. The rearrangement links TRBV5-1 to TRBJ2-5; TCRdb indicates TRBD1, and absent DNA this call remains unverified. CDR3 length: 21 amino acids. The germline V gene has CDR1 SGHRS and CDR2 YFSETQ. Here the CDR3 reads CASSGATKLDRSGLGKETQYF.